The 19 T cell receptor beta chains listed next were all sequenced from one sample in a study of blood T cells in healthy people across ages (dated by TCRdb to 2015 to 2017). The library relied on 5' RACE. Sequencer: Illumina HiSeq 2500. A second roughly 6 to 12 cycle PCR used a sample-barcoded 5' primer and a J-beta primer mix. TCRdb handled the public reads itself, with Q25 trimming in fastp and clone calling in MiXCR, and kept productive beta chains. Every distinct CDR3 protein forms one entry, paired with its most common genes and DNA. In all, the sample holds approximately 800,000 distinct CDR3 sequences, and about 36% of those were seen once. The ten largest clones take up 10% to 15% of the sample. The sequenced sample consisted of blood. The source is a young man in good health.

This clonotype was found once. The CDR3 DNA follows: TGCAGTGCTAGATTCTGGGCGGGAGGGTACTACAATGAGCAGTTCTTC. It is translated as CSARFWAGGYYNEQFF. The genes are TRBV20-1 and TRBJ2-1, with TRBD2 matching over 9 bases. Germline V gene data show CDR1 as DFQATT and CDR2 as SNEGSKA (reference sequence). V dropped 2 bases and J dropped 3; count of bases not matched to a gene: 8. The CDR3 loop spans 16 amino acids.

About this clonotype itself: A much larger clone sits a single nucleotide away, making a read error possible. The chain is built from TRBV15 and TRBJ2-7; 7 nucleotides line up with TRBD1. CDR3 length: 15 residues. Germline lookup yields CDR1 LNHNV and CDR2 YYDKDF (reference sequence). V lost 0 bases, J lost 7 bases, and 9 bases stayed unmatched. CDR3: CATSRDKGTANEQYF. The DNA of the CDR3 is TGTGCCACCAGCAGAGATAAGGGGACAGCCAATGAGCAGTACTTC.

This clonotype was observed a few times. The rearrangement joins TRBV7-9 to TRBJ2-1; TRBD2 matches 10 bases. V shed 5 bases, J shed 4 bases, and the junction held 20 bases outside the gene matches. Germline CDR1 reads SEHNR; CDR2 reads FQNEAQ (reference sequence). The CDR3 runs to 20 residues. The CDR3 DNA reads TGTGCCAGCAGCCCCGGACAGGTTCTAGCGGGGGACTTAAAATACAATGAGCAGTTCTTC. Residues: CASSPGQVLAGDLKYNEQFF. The full variable domain, with the rest looked up from reference TRBV7-9 and TRBJ2-1, is DTGVSQNPRHKITKRGQNVTFRCDPISEHNRLYWYRQTLGQGPEFLTYFQNEAQLEKSRLLSDRFSAERPKGSFSTLEIQRTEQGDSAMYLCASSPGQVLAGDLKYNEQFFGPGTRLTVL.

The chain carries TRBV12-3 or TRBV12-4 and TRBJ2-7; 7 bases are shared with TRBD2. The tail of the sequence fits TRBJ2-5 better, so the J call may be wrong. The CDR3 consists of 13 residues. DNA of the CDR3: TGTGCCAGCAGTGTGGGAGGGTTGGGGACCCAGTACTTC. The encoded protein is CASSVGGLGTQYF.

V usage is TRBV20-1 and J usage is TRBJ2-7; 7 nucleotides line up with TRBD1. This CDR3 comprises 14 residues. In germline, CDR1 is DFQATT, CDR2 SNEGSKA (reference sequence). J lost 0 bases, V lost 5 bases, and 7 bases had no gene match. The CDR3, as DNA: TGCAGTGCTTCCAGGACAGGCAACTCCTACGAGCAGTACTTC. Translating it yields CSASRTGNSYEQYF.

The chain links TRBV27 to TRBJ2-1; D not certain. V was clipped by 2 bases and J by 8 bases, with 10 bases between them. The germline CDR1 and CDR2 sequences are MNHEY and SMNVEV (reference sequence). The CDR3 runs to 13 residues. The CDR3 region is CASSLGAWDEQFF. CDR3 bases: TGTGCCAGCAGTTTAGGCGCTTGGGATGAGCAGTTCTTC.

As regards this clonotype: Just one base apart from a much larger clone, this may be a read error. The chain has TRBV10-3 and TRBJ2-1; D is unclear. The J call is uncertain, as TRBJ2-7 better fits the DNA end. Germline V gene lookup returns CDR1 ENHRY and CDR2 SYGVKD. The CDR3 is 10 residues long. The CDR3 nucleotides read TGTGCCACCCGCGGAAATGAGCAGTACTTC. Translating gives CATRGNEQYF.

This clonotype appeared a few times. The chain is built from TRBV20-1 and TRBJ1-5, with 8 nucleotides matching TRBD1. The length of the CDR3 is 15 residues. From germline, CDR1 is DFQATT and CDR2 SNEGSKA (reference sequence). The V and J ends lost 0 bases and 5 bases, in that order; junction bases with no gene match: 6. The CDR3 DNA follows: TGCAGTGCTAGAGATGGGGGACAGGACGATCAGCCCCAGCATTTT. As protein: CSARDGGQDDQPQHF.

The V gene is TRBV20-1, the J gene TRBJ1-4; 10 bases map to TRBD1. The CDR3 is made up of 17 amino acids. From germline, CDR1 is DFQATT and CDR2 SNEGSKA (reference sequence). V shed 5 bases, J shed 5 bases, and the junction held 14 bases outside the gene matches. This CDR3 is CSAWARQGARGNEKLFF. Written as DNA, the CDR3 is TGCAGTGCTTGGGCGCGACAGGGGGCGCGGGGAAATGAAAAACTGTTTTTT.

V is TRBV27 and J is TRBJ2-1; the match to TRBD1 covers 8 bases. This CDR3 has 16 amino acids. V lost 4 bases and J lost 6; bases outside the gene matches: 11. CDR1 MNHEY and CDR2 SMNVEV come from the germline V gene (reference sequence). The CDR3 coding sequence is TGTGCCAGCAGTTCTGGACAGGGAAATTATGGCAATGAGCAGTTCTTC. This gives the protein CASSSGQGNYGNEQFF.

The chain is built from TRBV20-1 and TRBJ2-3, with D perhaps TRBD1 or TRBD2 (5 bases each). Germline V gives CDR1 DFQATT, CDR2 SNEGSKA (reference sequence). Trimming removed 0 bases at V and 4 bases at J, with 14 bases between. CDR3 size: 15 residues. The CDR3 nucleotides read TGCAGTGCTAGAGATCCCAGGGTTAGCGCAGATACGCAGTATTTT. Translated: CSARDPRVSADTQYF.

This clonotype was counted only a few times. The chain has TRBV9 and TRBJ2-1; TRBD1 aligns across 9 bases. The CDR3 spans 19 residues. Trimming at V came to 3 bases and at J to 7 bases, leaving 20 bases not matched to a gene. Germline CDR1 and CDR2: SGDLS and YYNGEE. CDR3 protein: CASSERGQGIASKVNEQFF. In nucleotides, the CDR3 is TGTGCCAGCAGCGAAAGGGGACAGGGTATTGCGTCGAAAGTAAATGAGCAGTTCTTC.

In its sample, this clonotype was seen a few times. The J gene is TRBJ1-4, the V gene TRBV7-8, with TRBD1 matching over 7 bases. The CDR3 sequence is 16 residues long. The V segment lost 1 base and the J segment 2 bases; nucleotides outside the gene matches: 4. The germline V gene has CDR1 SGHVS and CDR2 FQNEAQ. The CDR3 bases are TGTGCCAGCAGCTTAGTCCCAGGGGGTACTAATGAAAAACTGTTTTTT. Protein product: CASSLVPGGTNEKLFF.

The rearrangement joins TRBV14 to TRBJ2-7; tentative D call: TRBD1 (6 bases). Trimming removed 3 bases at V and 3 bases at J, with 12 bases between. CDR3 length equals 14 residues. Germline V gives CDR1 SGHDN, CDR2 FVKESK. CDR3 sequence: CASSQDGTLYEQYF. The CDR3 DNA sequence: TGTGCCAGCAGCCAGGACGGGACACTCTACGAGCAGTACTTC.

The chain recombines TRBV6-1 with TRBJ1-4; D not certain. Looked up from germline, CDR1 is MNHNS and CDR2 is SASEGT. This CDR3 contains 14 residues. V gave up 2 bases and J gave up 8 bases, with 12 bases separating them. CDR3 DNA sequence: TGTGCCAGCAGTGAAAGGGATGCAAAAGAAAAACTGTTTTTT. Translation gives CASSERDAKEKLFF.

This clonotype was seen at least ten times. The chain links TRBV12-3 or TRBV12-4 to TRBJ2-1, with D perhaps matching TRBD1 (5 bases). Trimming cost V 3 bases and J 12 bases, with 9 bases left between them. This CDR3 is built from 11 residues. CDR3 nucleotide sequence: TGTGCCAGCAGTTTTAGGGGATCGCAGTTCTTC. Translation: CASSFRGSQFF.

This clonotype was picked up one time. The V and J genes are TRBV18 and TRBJ1-1; tentative D call: TRBD1 (6 bases). From germline, CDR1 is KGHSH and CDR2 LQKENI. The CDR3 totals 13 residues. V was trimmed by 3 bases and J by 6 bases, leaving 11 bases between them. CDR3 bases: TGTGCCAGCTCACCCGACAGGAGCGCTGAAGCTTTCTTT. Its protein is CASSPDRSAEAFF.

The J gene is TRBJ2-7, the V gene TRBV20-1, with no clear D. The CDR3 loop spans 12 amino acids. Looked up from germline, CDR1 is DFQATT and CDR2 is SNEGSKA (reference sequence). The germline V and J ends were trimmed by 6 bases and 0 bases, with 9 bases remaining between them. The chain's CDR3 is CSAINPSYEQYF. For the CDR3, the DNA is TGCAGTGCAATCAACCCCTCCTACGAGCAGTACTTC.

This clonotype occurred many times. The J gene is TRBJ2-3, the V gene TRBV20-1, with 8 bases matching TRBD2. Germline assignment: CDR1 DFQATT and CDR2 SNEGSKA (reference sequence). The length of the CDR3 is 15 residues. Unmatched junction bases numbered 8, after V lost 1 base and J lost 5 bases. In nucleotides, the CDR3 is TGCAGTGCTAGAGCGGGGGGGCGCGTCGGAGATACGCAGTATTTT. Amino acid sequence: CSARAGGRVGDTQYF.